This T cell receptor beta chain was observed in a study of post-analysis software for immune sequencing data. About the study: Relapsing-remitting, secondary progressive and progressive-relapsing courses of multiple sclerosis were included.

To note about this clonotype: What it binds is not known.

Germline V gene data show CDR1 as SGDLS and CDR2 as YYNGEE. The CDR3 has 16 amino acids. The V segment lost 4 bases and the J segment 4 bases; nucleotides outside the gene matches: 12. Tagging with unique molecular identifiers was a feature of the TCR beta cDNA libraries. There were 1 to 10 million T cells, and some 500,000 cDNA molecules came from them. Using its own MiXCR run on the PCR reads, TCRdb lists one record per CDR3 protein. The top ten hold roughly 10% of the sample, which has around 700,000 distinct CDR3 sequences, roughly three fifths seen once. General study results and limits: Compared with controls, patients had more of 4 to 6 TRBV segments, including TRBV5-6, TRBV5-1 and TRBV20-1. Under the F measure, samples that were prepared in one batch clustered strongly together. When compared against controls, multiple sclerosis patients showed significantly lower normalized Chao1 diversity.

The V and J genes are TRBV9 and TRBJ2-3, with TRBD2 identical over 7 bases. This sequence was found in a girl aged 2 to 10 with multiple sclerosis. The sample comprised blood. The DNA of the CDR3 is TGTGCCAGCAGCTCCGACTTGCGGGAGACCGCAGATACGCAGTATTTT. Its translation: CASSSDLRETADTQYF.